This TCR beta chain was sequenced during a study of blood T cells in healthy people across ages. Whole-study results and caveats: The diversity estimates, figures obtained from one million T cells, were considered underestimates.

Using a J-beta primer mix together with a sample-barcoded 5' primer, a second PCR was run for roughly 6 to 11 cycles. A template-switch adaptor with 12 random nucleotides tagged each cDNA molecule. MiXCR, run by TCRdb on the 5' RACE reads, gives a single entry per CDR3 protein. The sample consists of 500,000 to 650,000 distinct CDR3 sequences, about 27% of them appearing once. V lost 6 bases, J lost 9 bases, and 10 bases stayed unmatched. CDR1 is MNHEY and CDR2 is SVGEGT in the germline V gene. This CDR3 is built from 16 residues. Notes on this clonotype: Its antigen is as yet unknown.

The data were also submitted as part of a second study, on T cells of mothers and their children. That source reports: No T cell clones of persistent microchimeric origin were detected.

The chain links TRBV6-2 or TRBV6-3 to TRBJ2-3, with TRBD2 matching 15 bases. Sequenced material: blood. This TCR was sampled from a boy aged 2 to 10 in good health. The DNA of the CDR3 is TGTGCCAGCAGCCCCTCTCTCGGGACTAGCGGGGGGACGCAGTATTTT. Protein sequence: CASSPSLGTSGGTQYF.